The 31 T cell receptor beta chains reported below all come from one sample, sequenced in a study of CD8 T cells in ankylosing spondylitis. TCRdb itself ran the 5' RACE reads through MiXCR, one entry per CDR3 protein. This sample has 250,000 to 300,000 distinct CDR3 sequences; about 19% occur once, and the top ten carry less than 9.5%. Material: blood, either unsorted or a sorted T cell fraction (not recorded which). Receptors originate from a male donor with ankylosing spondylitis or in good health (not recorded which).

The chain employs TRBV11-2 and TRBJ1-2; 7 positions agree with TRBD1. Losses at the gene ends were 5 bases for V and 4 bases for J; bases not matched to a gene: 10. The germline gives CDR1 SGHAT, CDR2 FQNNGV. This CDR3 region has 15 residues. The CDR3 region has the DNA TGTGCCAGCAGCAAGGAACAGGGGTGGGGCTATGGCTACACCTTC. Its protein product is CASSKEQGWGYGYTF.

There are many counts of this clonotype. V gene TRBV5-1 combines with J gene TRBJ2-5, with unresolved D. V lost 7 bases to trimming and J lost 2 bases, with 9 bases between them. Germline loops: CDR1 SGHRS, CDR2 YFSETQ. This CDR3 comprises 12 residues. The CDR3 DNA reads as TGCGCCAGCGGGTCCTTACAAGAGACCCAGTACTTC. This gives the protein CASGSLQETQYF.

The chain employs TRBV6-1 and TRBJ2-1; 8 bases fit TRBD1. CDR3 length: 15 residues. The V segment lost 7 bases and the J segment 4 bases; nucleotides outside the gene matches: 9. Germline loops: CDR1 MNHNS, CDR2 SASEGT. The CDR3 region has the DNA TGTGCCAGCACCCTCCAGGGGGCTACGTACAATGAGCAGTTCTTC. Protein: CASTLQGATYNEQFF.

This clonotype turned up a few times. This chain links TRBV20-1 with TRBJ2-2; no reliable D call. The germline CDR1 and CDR2 sequences are DFQATT and SNEGSKA (reference sequence). V lost 5 bases and J 1 base, leaving 11 bases between the germline ends. CDR3 length: 14 amino acids. CDR3 residues: CSAPMTKNTGELFF. CDR3 coding DNA: TGCAGTGCTCCAATGACAAAGAACACCGGGGAGCTGTTTTTT.

This clonotype was counted ten times or more. V and J are TRBV9 and TRBJ2-5, with TRBD2 identical over 9 bases. Germline V gives CDR1 SGDLS, CDR2 YYNGEE. Trimming at V came to 3 bases and at J to 5 bases, leaving 2 bases not matched to a gene. The CDR3 is 13 residues long. The CDR3, as DNA: TGTGCCAGCAGCGGCGGGGGGGCCGAGACCCAGTACTTC. Its protein product is CASSGGGAETQYF.

This clonotype was counted only a few times. J is TRBJ2-1 and V is TRBV6-1, with 14 positions matching TRBD2. Germline V lookup: CDR1 MNHNS, CDR2 SASEGT. The CDR3 is made up of 16 amino acids. V shed 6 bases and J 8 bases; nucleotides not matched to a gene: 9. The CDR3 reads CASRSQTSGRGDEQFF. The CDR3 DNA reads TGTGCCAGCAGATCACAGACTAGCGGGAGGGGAGATGAGCAGTTCTTC.

This clonotype was counted a few times. The rearrangement joins TRBV6-1 to TRBJ2-1, with no clear D. The germline V and J ends were trimmed by 5 bases and 0 bases, with 14 bases remaining between them. The germline V gene encodes CDR1 MNHNS and CDR2 SASEGT. CDR3 size: 16 residues. The DNA of the CDR3 is TGTGCCAGCAGTCCGAGCAGGCCGAACTCCTACAATGAGCAGTTCTTC. Amino acid sequence: CASSPSRPNSYNEQFF.

This clonotype was found a few times. V and J are TRBV3-1 and TRBJ2-5; no definite D call. Per germline, CDR1 LGHDT and CDR2 YNNKEL (reference sequence). Trimming took off 2 bases at V and 5 bases at J, with 6 bases between the two ends. CDR3 length: 12 residues. This CDR3 reads CASSQMSETQYF. CDR3 sequence (DNA): TGTGCCAGCAGCCAAATGAGTGAGACCCAGTACTTC.

This chain joins TRBV5-1 and TRBJ1-2; 9 bases map to TRBD1. CDR3 size: 16 residues. CDR1 and CDR2 from the germline V gene are SGHRS and YFSETQ. J gave up 6 bases and V 2 bases, and 11 bases lay outside the gene matches. CDR3: CASSFAGTGTGNGYTF. In DNA form, the CDR3 reads TGCGCCAGCAGCTTTGCGGGGACCGGGACAGGGAATGGCTACACCTTC. The variable domain in full, with the rest retrieved from reference TRBV5-1 and TRBJ1-2, is KAGVTQTPRYLIKTRGQQVTLSCSPISGHRSVSWYQQTPGQGLQFLFEYFSETQRNKGNFPGRFSGRQFSNSRSEMNVSTLELGDSALYLCASSFAGTGTGNGYTFGSGTRLTVV.

The genes are TRBV19 and TRBJ2-2, with D perhaps matching TRBD1 (5 bases). The CDR3 is 14 residues long. Trimming took off 8 bases at V and 4 bases at J, with 14 bases between the two ends. Germline V gene data show CDR1 as LNHDA and CDR2 as SQIVND (reference sequence). The CDR3 sequence is CASSRVASTGELFF. As DNA, the CDR3 is TGTGCCAGTTCCAGGGTGGCGAGCACCGGGGAGCTGTTTTTT. Supplemented by reference TRBV19 and TRBJ2-2, the full variable domain reads DGGITQSPKYLFRKEGQNVTLSCEQNLNHDAMYWYRQDPGQGLRLIYYSQIVNDFQKGDIAEGYSVSREKKESFPLTVTSAQKNPTAFYLCASSRVASTGELFFGEGSRLTVL.

This sequence joins TRBV28 and TRBJ1-1; tentatively, D is TRBD1 (5 bases). The CDR3 is made up of 11 amino acids. Germline CDR1 MDHEN, CDR2 SYDVKM. Here the CDR3 reads CATASNTEAFF. Here the CDR3 DNA reads TGTGCGACAGCTTCGAACACTGAAGCTTTCTTT.

This clonotype was seen ten or more times. This chain joins TRBV20-1 and TRBJ1-4; possible D gene TRBD1, 6 bases. Trimming removed 6 bases from V and 4 bases from J, with 18 bases in between. Germline V CDR1 and CDR2: DFQATT, SNEGSKA (reference sequence). This CDR3 contains 15 residues. The CDR3: CSATDPGANNEKLFF. DNA for the CDR3: TGCAGTGCCACCGATCCGGGGGCCAATAATGAAAAACTGTTTTTT.

The chain joins TRBV5-1 to TRBJ1-4; D is perhaps TRBD1 (5 bases). The length of the CDR3 is 14 residues. Germline V gives CDR1 SGHRS, CDR2 YFSETQ. Trimming took off 0 bases at V and 7 bases at J, with 10 bases between the two ends. The CDR3 bases are TGCGCCAGCAGCTTGGTGTCAGACAGTGAAAAACTGTTTTTT. Translation: CASSLVSDSEKLFF.

The count of this clonotype is one. The chain employs TRBV10-3 and TRBJ1-2; D is possibly TRBD1 (5 bases). With 4 bases removed from V and 7 bases from J, the gap between germline ends came to 13 bases. Germline CDR1 ENHRY, CDR2 SYGVKD. This CDR3 is 13 amino acids long. CDR3 nucleotide sequence: TGTGCCATCAGTGGCCAGGGACTGAGTGGCTACACCTTC. Translating gives CAISGQGLSGYTF.

This clonotype occurred a few times. This sequence joins TRBV12-3 or TRBV12-4 and TRBJ1-5; D uncertain. The CDR3 has 13 amino acids. V dropped 3 bases and J dropped 6 bases, with 9 bases sitting between them. The CDR3 region is CASSFDSAQPQHF. The CDR3 coding sequence is TGTGCCAGCAGTTTCGATTCTGCTCAGCCCCAGCATTTT.

This clonotype has at least ten counts. The rearrangement joins TRBV29-1 to TRBJ2-1, with D unresolved. CDR1 is SQVTM, CDR2 ANQGSEA, per germline. V dropped 1 base and J dropped 0 bases, with 7 bases sitting between them. CDR3 size: 14 residues. In nucleotides, the CDR3 is TGCAGCGTTGAAGGTGGGAACTCCTACAATGAGCAGTTCTTC. This translates into CSVEGGNSYNEQFF.

Notes on this clonotype: This may stem from a read error, because a much larger clone lies one nucleotide away. V gene TRBV6-1 combines with J gene TRBJ1-1, with D tentatively TRBD1 (5 bases). Germline V gene data show CDR1 as MNHNS and CDR2 as SASEGT. The CDR3 sequence is 14 residues long. The CDR3 is CASTTPGMETETFF. The CDR3 coding sequence is TGTGCCAGCACCACCCCAGGGATGGAGACTGAAACTTTCTTT.

This clonotype has more than one count but fewer than ten. This chain links TRBV5-1 with TRBJ2-7; 12 bases map to TRBD1. CDR1 is SGHRS and CDR2 is YFSETQ in the germline V gene. CDR3 length: 15 residues. Germline trimming cut 4 bases from V and 4 bases from J; bases unmatched to any gene: 6. The CDR3 nucleotides read TGCGCCAGCAGCACCGGGACAGGGGGCAATTACGAGCAGTACGTC. Its protein product is CASSTGTGGNYEQYV.

The chain uses TRBV5-6 and TRBJ1-5, with 8 bases fitting TRBD1. J lost 4 bases, V lost 0 bases, and 6 bases had no gene match. CDR3 length equals 16 residues. CDR1 is SGHDT and CDR2 is YYEEEE in the germline V gene. The CDR3 DNA reads as TGTGCCAGCAGCTTGGATGGACAGGGCTTTAATCAGCCCCAGCATTTT. It codes for CASSLDGQGFNQPQHF.

This clonotype has at least ten counts. The chain links TRBV7-3 to TRBJ2-3; D may be TRBD2 (6 bases). The CDR3 spans 16 residues. The germline gives CDR1 SGHTA, CDR2 FQGTGA. The germline V and J ends were trimmed by 8 bases and 2 bases, with 20 bases remaining between them. In DNA, the CDR3 is TGTGCCAGCGCTCGGGGCGGGGTTGGATCCACAGATACGCAGTATTTT. This translates into CASARGGVGSTDTQYF.

The DNA of the CDR3 is TGTGCCAGCAGCTTGCAGCCCTCCGAGCAGTACGTC. Translated, it gives CASSLQPSEQYV. The V and J genes are TRBV12-3 or TRBV12-4 and TRBJ2-7; D is unclear. V gave up 6 bases and J gave up 6 bases, with 12 bases separating them. This CDR3 contains 12 residues.

In its sample, this clonotype was seen many times. This chain uses TRBV6-5 with TRBJ1-5; D is undetermined. V gave up 2 bases and J gave up 0 bases, with 14 bases separating them. The CDR3 spans 17 residues. Germline CDR1 MNHEY, CDR2 SVGAGI. The CDR3, as DNA: TGTGCCAGCAGTTACGGGCAGAAGGTCCATAGCAATCAGCCCCAGCATTTT. Residues: CASSYGQKVHSNQPQHF.

This rearrangement joins TRBV12-3 or TRBV12-4 to TRBJ2-2; possibly TRBD2 for D (5 bases). The CDR3 consists of 13 residues. Trimming took off 7 bases at V and 0 bases at J, with 6 bases between the two ends. CDR3 loop: CASMRANTGELFF. The CDR3 DNA follows: TGTGCCAGCATGAGGGCGAACACCGGGGAGCTGTTTTTT.

This chain links TRBV2 with TRBJ2-3; 10 bases map to TRBD2. Per the germline V gene, CDR1 is SNHLY and CDR2 is FYNNEI. Trimming at V came to 4 bases and at J to 1 base, leaving 2 bases not matched to a gene. There are 15 residues in the CDR3. Here the CDR3 reads CASSGGTSGTDTQYF. In DNA, the CDR3 is TGTGCCAGCAGTGGCGGGACTAGCGGCACAGATACGCAGTATTTT.

J is TRBJ2-6 and V is TRBV20-1; tentative D call: TRBD2 (6 bases). Germline CDR1 reads DFQATT; CDR2 reads SNEGSKA (reference sequence). V was trimmed by 0 bases and J by 0 bases, leaving 12 bases between them. CDR3 size: 17 residues. The CDR3 nucleotides read TGCAGTGCTAGAGATCATAGCGGCCGCTCTGGGGCCAACGTCCTGACTTTC. Translation: CSARDHSGRSGANVLTF.

V gene TRBV14 combines with J gene TRBJ2-2, with TRBD2 matching over 11 bases. Trimming at V came to 4 bases and at J to 0 bases, leaving 4 bases not matched to a gene. The CDR3 length is 17 residues. Germline CDR1 reads SGHDN; CDR2 reads FVKESK. The CDR3 DNA sequence: TGTGCCAGCAGCCCGGGGACTAGCGGAACGAACACCGGGGAGCTGTTTTTT. Its translation: CASSPGTSGTNTGELFF. The full variable domain, its missing parts supplied by reference TRBV14 and TRBJ2-2, is EAGVTQFPSHSVIEKGQTVTLRCDPISGHDNLYWYRRVMGKEIKFLLHFVKESKQDESGMPNNRFLAERTGGTYSTLKVQPAELEDSGVYFCASSPGTSGTNTGELFFGEGSRLTVL.

The table lists this clonotype with a few counts. The chain combines TRBV15 with TRBJ2-2; TRBD2 aligns across 8 bases. V lost 1 base to trimming and J lost 6 bases; unmatched junction nucleotides: 4. CDR1 and CDR2 (germline): LNHNV, YYDKDF (reference sequence). This CDR3 is built from 15 residues. This CDR3 is CATSRGTSRAGELFF. Here the CDR3 DNA reads TGTGCCACCAGCAGAGGGACTAGCAGGGCCGGGGAGCTGTTTTTT.

This clonotype has a handful of counts. The chain couples TRBV27 to TRBJ2-1; 10 nucleotides match TRBD2. The CDR3 totals 16 residues. The ends lost 8 bases at V and 5 bases at J; junction bases unmatched: 12. The germline V gene has CDR1 MNHEY and CDR2 SMNVEV (reference sequence). CDR3 amino acids: CASQFLGTSAHNEQFF. Written as DNA, the CDR3 is TGTGCCAGCCAGTTCCTAGGGACTAGCGCGCACAATGAGCAGTTCTTC.

The rearrangement joins TRBV10-3 to TRBJ2-7, with TRBD1 matching 11 bases. Trimming took 4 bases from V and 7 from J; bases not matched to a gene: 9. The V gene's germline CDR1 is ENHRY and CDR2 SYGVKD. The CDR3 is made up of 15 amino acids. This CDR3 is CAISAGQGGGREQYV. Here the CDR3 DNA reads TGTGCCATCAGTGCGGGACAGGGGGGCGGACGTGAGCAGTACGTC.

Many counts were recorded for this clonotype. This chain connects TRBV5-1 to TRBJ2-2, with D uncertain. CDR3 length: 15 residues. The V end was cut by 1 base, the J end by 3 bases, with 10 bases between. The V gene's germline CDR1 is SGHRS and CDR2 YFSETQ. The CDR3 sequence is CASSLSRTYTGELFF. DNA of the CDR3: TGCGCCAGCAGCTTGAGTCGGACCTACACCGGGGAGCTGTTTTTT.

J is TRBJ1-2 and V is TRBV5-1; D ambiguous. Trimming pared 2 bases from V and 4 bases from J, leaving 12 bases between. CDR3 length equals 14 residues. Per the germline V gene, CDR1 is SGHRS and CDR2 is YFSETQ. Here the CDR3 reads CASSFGQSSYGYTF. The CDR3 bases are TGCGCCAGCAGCTTCGGGCAGAGCTCCTATGGCTACACCTTC.